The clone carrying this T cell receptor beta chain was observed once. Its cognate antigen is unknown. These data come from a study of regulatory and conventional T cells in RAG deficiency. Findings and limits, study-wide: Omenn syndrome and CID/AS patients had approximately 91-fold fewer unique Treg TCR beta sequences, versus approximately 9.8-fold elsewhere. In Omenn syndrome, Treg and Tconv repertoires overlapped >80%.

The method was immunoSEQ multiplex PCR; TCRdb's version includes in-frame clones alone and lacks a portion of them. The sample contains roughly 30,000 clones, 85% to 95% of which appear only once. Trimming took 4 bases from V and 5 from J, leaving 8 bases between them. CDR1 and CDR2 (germline): DFQATT, SNEGSKA (reference sequence). The CDR3 is made up of 11 amino acids. The sorted regulatory T cells were CD4+, CD25-high and CD127-low, with genomic DNA sequenced. These data also featured in a second study, about regulatory T cells. As that report states: Amplification used 52 TRBV primers and 13 TRBJ primers.

The TCR was taken from a human donor in good health. V gene TRBV20-1 combines with J gene TRBJ1-1; D gene uncertain. Sequences were obtained from Tregs sorted from blood. Here the CDR3 reads CSATPRTEAFF. The CDR3 DNA reads TGCAGTGCTACCCCGAGGACTGAAGCTTTCTTT.